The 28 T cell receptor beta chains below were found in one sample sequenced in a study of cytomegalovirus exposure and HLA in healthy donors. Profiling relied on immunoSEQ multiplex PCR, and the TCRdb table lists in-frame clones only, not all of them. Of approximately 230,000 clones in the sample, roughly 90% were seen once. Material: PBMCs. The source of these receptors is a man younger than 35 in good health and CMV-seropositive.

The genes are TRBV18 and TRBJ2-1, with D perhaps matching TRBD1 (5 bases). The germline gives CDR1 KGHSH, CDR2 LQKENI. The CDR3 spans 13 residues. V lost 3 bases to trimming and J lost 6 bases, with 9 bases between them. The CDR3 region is CASSPQGFNEQFF. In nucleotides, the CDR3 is TGTGCCAGCTCACCGCAGGGATTCAATGAGCAGTTCTTC.

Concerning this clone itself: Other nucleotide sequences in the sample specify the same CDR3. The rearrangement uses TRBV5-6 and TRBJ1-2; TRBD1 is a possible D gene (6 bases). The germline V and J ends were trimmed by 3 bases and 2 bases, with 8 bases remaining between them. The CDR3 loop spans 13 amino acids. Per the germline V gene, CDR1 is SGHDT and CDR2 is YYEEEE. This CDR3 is CASSSQGNYGYTF. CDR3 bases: TGTGCCAGCAGCTCGCAGGGGAACTATGGCTACACCTTC.

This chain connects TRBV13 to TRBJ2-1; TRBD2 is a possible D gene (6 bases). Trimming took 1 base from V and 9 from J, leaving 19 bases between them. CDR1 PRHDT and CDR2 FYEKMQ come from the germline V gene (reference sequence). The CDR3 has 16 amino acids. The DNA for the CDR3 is TGTGCCAGCAGCTTAGTGGGGGGAGAAGGGTTTGGTGAGCAGTTCTTC. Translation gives CASSLVGGEGFGEQFF. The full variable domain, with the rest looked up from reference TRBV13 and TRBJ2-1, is AAGVIQSPRHLIKEKRETATLKCYPIPRHDTVYWYQQGPGQDPQFLISFYEKMQSDKGSIPDRFSAQQFSDYHSELNMSSLELGDSALYFCASSLVGGEGFGEQFFGPGTRLTVL.

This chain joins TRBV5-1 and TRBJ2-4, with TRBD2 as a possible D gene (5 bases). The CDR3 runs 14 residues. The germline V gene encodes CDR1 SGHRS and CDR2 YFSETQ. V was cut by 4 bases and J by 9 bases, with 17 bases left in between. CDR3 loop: CASSLRRGDTIQYF. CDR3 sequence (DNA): TGCGCCAGCAGCCTAAGACGGGGAGATACCATTCAGTACTTC.

DNA for the CDR3: TGTGCCAGCAGGCGACAGGGGGCGCCTCATGGCTACACCTTC. It yields the protein CASRRQGAPHGYTF. This chain links TRBV28 with TRBJ1-2, with 10 bases matching TRBD1. V shed 6 bases, J shed 6 bases, and the junction held 7 bases outside the gene matches. Germline V CDR1 and CDR2: MDHEN, SYDVKM. CDR3 length equals 14 residues.

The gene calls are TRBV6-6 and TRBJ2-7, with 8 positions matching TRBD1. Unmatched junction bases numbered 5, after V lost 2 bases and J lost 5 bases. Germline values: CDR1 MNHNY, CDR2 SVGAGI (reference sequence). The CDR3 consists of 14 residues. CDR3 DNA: TGTGCCAGCAGTTACACACAGGGGGGCAACGAGCAGTACTTC. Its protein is CASSYTQGGNEQYF.

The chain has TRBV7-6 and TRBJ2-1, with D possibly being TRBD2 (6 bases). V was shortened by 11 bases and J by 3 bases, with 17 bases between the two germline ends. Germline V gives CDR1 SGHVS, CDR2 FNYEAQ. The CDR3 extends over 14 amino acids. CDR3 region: CASMAASDYNEQFF. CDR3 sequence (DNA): TGTGCCTCCATGGCGGCTAGCGACTACAATGAGCAGTTCTTC.

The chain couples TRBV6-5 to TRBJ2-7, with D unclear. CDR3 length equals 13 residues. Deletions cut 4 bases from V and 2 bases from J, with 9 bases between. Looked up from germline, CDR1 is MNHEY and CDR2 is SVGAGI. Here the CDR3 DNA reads TGTGCCAGCAGTTCAACAGAAACCTACGAGCAGTACTTC. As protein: CASSSTETYEQYF.

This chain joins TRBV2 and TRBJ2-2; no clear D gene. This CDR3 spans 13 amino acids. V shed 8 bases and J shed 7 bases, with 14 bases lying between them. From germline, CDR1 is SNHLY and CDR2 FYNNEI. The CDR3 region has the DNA TGTGCCAGCGTGGGCGGCAGTGGCGGGGAGCTGTTTTTT. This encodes CASVGGSGGELFF.

The CDR3 region has the DNA TGCGCCAGCAGCTTGGGGCCGCTAGCGGGAGGAACCTACAATGAGCAGTTCTTC. This translates into CASSLGPLAGGTYNEQFF. The chain combines TRBV5-1 with TRBJ2-1; 11 bases line up with TRBD2. The CDR3 runs 18 residues. The trim removed 0 bases at V and 2 bases at J, leaving 7 bases unmatched. CDR1 is SGHRS and CDR2 is YFSETQ in the germline V gene.

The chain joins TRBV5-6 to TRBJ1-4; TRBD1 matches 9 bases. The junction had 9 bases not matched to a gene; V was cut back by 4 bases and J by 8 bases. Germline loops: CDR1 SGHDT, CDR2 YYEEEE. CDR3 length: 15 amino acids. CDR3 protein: CASSRGWDRAEKLFF. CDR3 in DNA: TGTGCCAGCAGCCGCGGGTGGGACAGGGCCGAAAAACTGTTTTTT.

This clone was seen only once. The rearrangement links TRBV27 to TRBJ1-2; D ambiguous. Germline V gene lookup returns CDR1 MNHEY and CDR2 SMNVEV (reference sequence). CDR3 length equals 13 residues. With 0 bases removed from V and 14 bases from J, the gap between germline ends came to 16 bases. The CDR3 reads CASSLSQGQTPTF. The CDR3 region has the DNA TGTGCCAGCAGTTTATCTCAAGGCCAAACGCCTACCTTC.

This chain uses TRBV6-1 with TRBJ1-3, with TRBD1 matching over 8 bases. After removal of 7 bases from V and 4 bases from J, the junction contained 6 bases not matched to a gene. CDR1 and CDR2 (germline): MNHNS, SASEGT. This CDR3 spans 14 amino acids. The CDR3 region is CASKGQGYGNTIYF. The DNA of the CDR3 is TGTGCCAGCAAAGGACAGGGCTACGGAAACACCATATATTTT.

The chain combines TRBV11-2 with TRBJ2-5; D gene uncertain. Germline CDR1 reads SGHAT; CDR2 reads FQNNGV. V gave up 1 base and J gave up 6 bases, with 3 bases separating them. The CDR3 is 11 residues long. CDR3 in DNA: TGTGCCAGCAGCTTAGCCCAGACCCAGTACTTC. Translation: CASSLAQTQYF.

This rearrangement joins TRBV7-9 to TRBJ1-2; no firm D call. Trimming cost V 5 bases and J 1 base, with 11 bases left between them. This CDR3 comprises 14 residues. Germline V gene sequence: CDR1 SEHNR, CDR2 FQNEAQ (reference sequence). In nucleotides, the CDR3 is TGTGCCAGCAGCCCTCAATTGCTTAACTATGGCTACACCTTC. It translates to CASSPQLLNYGYTF.

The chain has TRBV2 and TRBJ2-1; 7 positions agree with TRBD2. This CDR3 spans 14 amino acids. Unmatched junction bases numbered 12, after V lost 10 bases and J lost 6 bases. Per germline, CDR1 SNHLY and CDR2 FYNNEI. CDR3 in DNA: TGTGCCATAAAAGGGAGGGTCGCTCGCAATGAGCAGTTCTTC. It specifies CAIKGRVARNEQFF.

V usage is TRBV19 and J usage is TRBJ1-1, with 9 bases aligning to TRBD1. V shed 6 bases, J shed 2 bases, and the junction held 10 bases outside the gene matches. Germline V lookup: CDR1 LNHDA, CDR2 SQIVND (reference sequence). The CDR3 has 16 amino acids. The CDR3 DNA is TGTGCCAGTAGAGCACCGGGACAGGGTGTCAACACTGAAGCTTTCTTT. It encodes CASRAPGQGVNTEAFF.

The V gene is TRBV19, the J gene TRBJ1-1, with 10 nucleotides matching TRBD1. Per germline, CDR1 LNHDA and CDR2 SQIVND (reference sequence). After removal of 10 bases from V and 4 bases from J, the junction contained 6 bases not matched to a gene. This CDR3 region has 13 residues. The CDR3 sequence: CATQGQGITEAFF. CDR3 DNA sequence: TGTGCCACTCAGGGACAGGGGATCACTGAAGCTTTCTTT.

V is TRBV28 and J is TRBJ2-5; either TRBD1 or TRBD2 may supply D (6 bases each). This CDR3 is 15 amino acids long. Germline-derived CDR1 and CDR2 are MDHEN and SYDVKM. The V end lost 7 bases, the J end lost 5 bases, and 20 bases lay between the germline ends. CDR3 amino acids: CASTLLGEGGETQYF. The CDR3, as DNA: TGTGCCAGCACCTTACTCGGGGAAGGGGGGGAGACCCAGTACTTC.

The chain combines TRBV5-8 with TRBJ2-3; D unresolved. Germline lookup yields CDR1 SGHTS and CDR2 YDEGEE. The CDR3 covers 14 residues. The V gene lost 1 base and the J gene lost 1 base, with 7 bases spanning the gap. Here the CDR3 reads CASSLLLRTDTQYF. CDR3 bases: TGTGCCAGCAGCTTGTTGCTGCGCACAGATACGCAGTATTTT.

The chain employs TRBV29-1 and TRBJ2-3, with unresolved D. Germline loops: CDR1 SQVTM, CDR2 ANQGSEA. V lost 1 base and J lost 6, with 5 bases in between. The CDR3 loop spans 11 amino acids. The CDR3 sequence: CSVEVLDTQYF. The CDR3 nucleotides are TGCAGCGTTGAAGTTTTGGATACGCAGTATTTT.

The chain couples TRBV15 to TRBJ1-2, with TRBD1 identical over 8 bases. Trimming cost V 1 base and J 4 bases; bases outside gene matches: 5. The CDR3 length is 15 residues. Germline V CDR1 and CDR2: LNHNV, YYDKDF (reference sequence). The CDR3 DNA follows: TGTGCCACCAGCAGAGCCGACAGGGGTAGCTATGGCTACACCTTC. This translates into CATSRADRGSYGYTF. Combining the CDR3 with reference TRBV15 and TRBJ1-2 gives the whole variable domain DAMVIQNPRYQVTQFGKPVTLSCSQTLNHNVMYWYQQKSSQAPKLLFHYYDKDFNNEADTPDNFQSRRPNTSFCFLDIRSPGLGDTAMYLCATSRADRGSYGYTFGSGTRLTVV.

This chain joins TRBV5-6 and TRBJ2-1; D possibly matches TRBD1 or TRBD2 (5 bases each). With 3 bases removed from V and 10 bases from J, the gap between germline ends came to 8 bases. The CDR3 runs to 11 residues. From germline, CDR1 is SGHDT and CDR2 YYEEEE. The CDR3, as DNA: TGTGCCAGCAGCTGGGGCGGGGAGCAGTTCTTC. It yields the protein CASSWGGEQFF.

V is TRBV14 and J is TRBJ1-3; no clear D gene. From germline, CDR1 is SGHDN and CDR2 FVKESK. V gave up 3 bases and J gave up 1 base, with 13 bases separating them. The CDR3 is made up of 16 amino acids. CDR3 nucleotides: TGTGCCAGCAGCCAGTTCGGAAGAGGATCTGGAAACACCATATATTTT. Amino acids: CASSQFGRGSGNTIYF.

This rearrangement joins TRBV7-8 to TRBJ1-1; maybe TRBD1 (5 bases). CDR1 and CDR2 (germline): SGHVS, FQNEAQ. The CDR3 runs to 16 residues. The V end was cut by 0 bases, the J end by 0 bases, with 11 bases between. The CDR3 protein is CASSLAFRGMNTEAFF. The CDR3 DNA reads TGTGCCAGCAGCTTAGCCTTTCGGGGGATGAACACTGAAGCTTTCTTT.

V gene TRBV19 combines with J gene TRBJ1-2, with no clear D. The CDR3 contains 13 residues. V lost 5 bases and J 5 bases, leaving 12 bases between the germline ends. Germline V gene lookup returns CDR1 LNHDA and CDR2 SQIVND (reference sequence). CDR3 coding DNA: TGTGCCAGTAGTCCCACGGGCCAGTATGGCTACACCTTC. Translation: CASSPTGQYGYTF.

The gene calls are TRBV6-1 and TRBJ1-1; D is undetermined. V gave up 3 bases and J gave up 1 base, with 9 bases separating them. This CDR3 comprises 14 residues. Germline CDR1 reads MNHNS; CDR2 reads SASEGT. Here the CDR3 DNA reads TGTGCCAGCAGTGACTTTTTGGGGAACACTGAAGCTTTCTTT. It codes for CASSDFLGNTEAFF.

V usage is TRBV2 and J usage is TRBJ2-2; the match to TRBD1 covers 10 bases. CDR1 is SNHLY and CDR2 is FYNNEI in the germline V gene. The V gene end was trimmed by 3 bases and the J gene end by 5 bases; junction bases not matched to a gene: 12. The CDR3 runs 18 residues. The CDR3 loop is CASSEGGQGVFWTGELFF. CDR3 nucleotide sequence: TGTGCCAGCAGTGAGGGAGGACAGGGGGTCTTTTGGACCGGGGAGCTGTTTTTT.